The rows below give T cell receptor beta chains drawn from one sample of a study of shared clonotypes between healthy human individuals. Using immunoSEQ multiplex PCR, the repertoire was profiled, and TCRdb retains in-frame clones only, with some absent. Counted here are approximately 1,500,000 clones, approximately 97% occurring once; the ten biggest clones make up 1% to 1.5%. The material sequenced was naive CD4+ T cells sorted from blood. These receptors were obtained from a man under 40 in good health. The CDR3 runs from the conserved cysteine through the conserved F or W. Each record gives: CDR3 DNA, CDR3 protein, D gene, V gene, J gene, clone size. The D gene is left open where the match is weak. Clone size is given for some rows only: seen once, a few or many times, or a class if the clone is expanded.

CDR3 DNA: TGTGCCAGCAGCCAGTACGACAGGGACCGGGGAACTGAAGCTTTCTTT; CDR3 protein: CASSQYDRDRGTEAFF; D gene: TRBD1; V gene: TRBV14; J gene: TRBJ1-1; clone size: NA
CDR3 DNA: TGTGCCAGCAGCTTGGGACCATCGAACACCGGGGAGCTGTTTTTT; CDR3 protein: CASSLGPSNTGELFF; D gene: NA; V gene: TRBV11-3; J gene: TRBJ2-2; clone size: once
CDR3 DNA: TGTGCCAGCAGCTTCGTCGATTATGGCTACACCTTC; CDR3 protein: CASSFVDYGYTF; D gene: NA; V gene: TRBV7-2; J gene: TRBJ1-2; clone size: once
CDR3 DNA: TGTGCCAGCAGCGTAGAAGTTCGTAACACCGGGGAGCTGTTTTTT; CDR3 protein: CASSVEVRNTGELFF; D gene: NA; V gene: TRBV9; J gene: TRBJ2-2; clone size: NA
CDR3 DNA: TGTGCCATTGAAGCGGTCGCGAACACCGGGGAGCTGTTTTTT; CDR3 protein: CAIEAVANTGELFF; D gene: NA; V gene: TRBV19; J gene: TRBJ2-2; clone size: NA
CDR3 DNA: TGTGCCAGCAGTGAAAACACGGTTAACACTGAAGCTTTCTTT; CDR3 protein: CASSENTVNTEAFF; D gene: NA; V gene: TRBV6-4; J gene: TRBJ1-1; clone size: NA
CDR3 DNA: TGTGCCAGCAGCCCCGGGACAAAGGGTAAGAAAAAACTGTTTTTT; CDR3 protein: CASSPGTKGKKKLFF; D gene: NA; V gene: TRBV28; J gene: TRBJ1-4; clone size: NA
CDR3 DNA: TGTGCCAGCAGCGGACAGCCGTTTACTGGGGCCAACGTCCTGACTTTC; CDR3 protein: CASSGQPFTGANVLTF; D gene: NA; V gene: TRBV5-4; J gene: TRBJ2-6; clone size: NA
CDR3 DNA: TGTGCCAGCACCAAAGGTGGGCAGGGCGGGAAGACTGGGGCCAACGTCCTGACTTTC; CDR3 protein: CASTKGGQGGKTGANVLTF; D gene: NA; V gene: TRBV7-9; J gene: TRBJ2-6; clone size: once
CDR3 DNA: TGTGCCAGCAGCGCGTCCATCGTAGCGGGAGGTGCCAAAAACATTCAGTACTTC; CDR3 protein: CASSASIVAGGAKNIQYF; D gene: TRBD2; V gene: TRBV9; J gene: TRBJ2-4; clone size: NA
CDR3 DNA: TGTGCCTGGAGTGGTGGGACTAGCACAGATACGCAGTATTTT; CDR3 protein: CAWSGGTSTDTQYF; D gene: NA; V gene: TRBV30; J gene: TRBJ2-3; clone size: once
CDR3 DNA: TGCGCCAGCAGCTTGACACAACCCTACGAGCAGTACTTC; CDR3 protein: CASSLTQPYEQYF; D gene: NA; V gene: TRBV5-1; J gene: TRBJ2-7; clone size: NA
CDR3 DNA: TGTGCCAGCAGCCCAATCGGGAGGGGCTCTAGCACAGATACGCAGTATTTT; CDR3 protein: CASSPIGRGSSTDTQYF; D gene: TRBD2; V gene: TRBV9; J gene: TRBJ2-3; clone size: NA
CDR3 DNA: TGTGCCAGCAGCTTAGGACGGCTCGGGGAGCTGTTTTTT; CDR3 protein: CASSLGRLGELFF; D gene: NA; V gene: TRBV11-2; J gene: TRBJ2-2; clone size: NA
CDR3 DNA: TGTGCCAGAAGCTTGGGTCAGTCCTACGAGCAGTACTTC; CDR3 protein: CARSLGQSYEQYF; D gene: NA; V gene: TRBV5-3; J gene: TRBJ2-7; clone size: once
CDR3 DNA: TGCGCCAGCAGCCAAGCCTACACCGGGGAGCTGTTTTTT; CDR3 protein: CASSQAYTGELFF; D gene: NA; V gene: TRBV4-3; J gene: TRBJ2-2; clone size: once
CDR3 DNA: TGTGCCAGCAGTCGCCGACTAGCGGGAGAGGTTGAGCAGTTCTTC; CDR3 protein: CASSRRLAGEVEQFF; D gene: TRBD2; V gene: TRBV2; J gene: TRBJ2-1; clone size: NA
CDR3 DNA: TGTGCCACCAGCAGAGATCCCCGGGGCGGACTCCCGGGATACGGAAACACCATATATTTT; CDR3 protein: CATSRDPRGGLPGYGNTIYF; D gene: NA; V gene: TRBV15; J gene: TRBJ1-3; clone size: NA
CDR3 DNA: TGTGCCAGCGATGGGAGTCAAGAGACCCAGTACTTC; CDR3 protein: CASDGSQETQYF; D gene: NA; V gene: TRBV28; J gene: TRBJ2-5; clone size: NA
CDR3 DNA: TGTGCCAGTAGTCCATCGGGGATCTATGGCTACACCTTC; CDR3 protein: CASSPSGIYGYTF; D gene: NA; V gene: TRBV19; J gene: TRBJ1-2; clone size: once
CDR3 DNA: TGTGCCAGCAGTCAGCTCGGGGAGCTGTTTTTT; CDR3 protein: CASSQLGELFF; D gene: NA; V gene: TRBV6-5; J gene: TRBJ2-2; clone size: few
CDR3 DNA: TGTGCCAGCAGCCGGGACAGGGGGGTTAATGAGCAGTTCTTC; CDR3 protein: CASSRDRGVNEQFF; D gene: TRBD1; V gene: TRBV5-5; J gene: TRBJ2-1; clone size: NA
CDR3 DNA: TGTGCCAGCATAGTCCCAGGGAGGGAGGGCTACACCTTC; CDR3 protein: CASIVPGREGYTF; D gene: NA; V gene: TRBV28; J gene: TRBJ1-2; clone size: NA
CDR3 DNA: TGTGCCAGCAGCTTCCAGGGTGCAGAGACCCAGTACTTC; CDR3 protein: CASSFQGAETQYF; D gene: NA; V gene: TRBV5-4; J gene: TRBJ2-5; clone size: NA
CDR3 DNA: TGTGCCATCAGCTGGGACATCTACGAGCAGTACTTC; CDR3 protein: CAISWDIYEQYF; D gene: NA; V gene: TRBV10-3; J gene: TRBJ2-7; clone size: NA
CDR3 DNA: TGTGCCAGCAGTGGTTCCAGGGTCCCCTACGAGCAGTACTTC; CDR3 protein: CASSGSRVPYEQYF; D gene: NA; V gene: TRBV2; J gene: TRBJ2-7; clone size: NA
CDR3 DNA: TGTGCCAGCAGCTTAGGTGGCCAGGGTCCATACAATGAGCAGTTCTTC; CDR3 protein: CASSLGGQGPYNEQFF; D gene: NA; V gene: TRBV11-2; J gene: TRBJ2-1; clone size: NA
CDR3 DNA: TGTGCCAGCTCACCAAGTATTGATTATGGCTACACCTTC; CDR3 protein: CASSPSIDYGYTF; D gene: NA; V gene: TRBV18; J gene: TRBJ1-2; clone size: NA
CDR3 DNA: TGTGCCAGCGAAAGACTGGACAGGGCGCCGAACGAGCAGTACTTC; CDR3 protein: CASERLDRAPNEQYF; D gene: TRBD1; V gene: TRBV28; J gene: TRBJ2-7; clone size: NA
CDR3 DNA: TGCGCCAGCAGTAACGTTCCCCTTTACGACACTGAAGCTTTCTTT; CDR3 protein: CASSNVPLYDTEAFF; D gene: NA; V gene: TRBV5-1; J gene: TRBJ1-1; clone size: NA
CDR3 DNA: TGTGCCAGCAGCTTGGCCCCGGGACAGTCCTACGAGCAGTACTTC; CDR3 protein: CASSLAPGQSYEQYF; D gene: TRBD1; V gene: TRBV5-4; J gene: TRBJ2-7; clone size: NA
CDR3 DNA: TGTGCCAGCAGTTTAGCGGGAGGGCCGGTTGGGGAGCAGTTCTTC; CDR3 protein: CASSLAGGPVGEQFF; D gene: TRBD2; V gene: TRBV28; J gene: TRBJ2-1; clone size: NA
CDR3 DNA: TGTGCCAGCAGCTTCAACACCAACACCGGGGAGCTGTTTTTT; CDR3 protein: CASSFNTNTGELFF; D gene: NA; V gene: TRBV7-3; J gene: TRBJ2-2; clone size: NA
CDR3 DNA: TGTGCCAGCAGCCAAGATGGACAGGGAGATTACCTGGCCGGGGAGCTGTTTTTT; CDR3 protein: CASSQDGQGDYLAGELFF; D gene: TRBD1; V gene: TRBV4-2; J gene: TRBJ2-2; clone size: NA
CDR3 DNA: TGTGCCAGCAGCCCACAGGGGGCCCGCTACGAGCAGTACTTC; CDR3 protein: CASSPQGARYEQYF; D gene: TRBD1; V gene: TRBV2; J gene: TRBJ2-7; clone size: NA
CDR3 DNA: TGTGCCAGTTCGGGGGGGGCGAGCAATCAGCCCCAGCATTTT; CDR3 protein: CASSGGASNQPQHF; D gene: NA; V gene: TRBV27; J gene: TRBJ1-5; clone size: NA
CDR3 DNA: TGTGCCAGCAGCCCACGGGCTAGCGGGTCGGGTGGCTACGAGCAGTACTTC; CDR3 protein: CASSPRASGSGGYEQYF; D gene: TRBD2; V gene: TRBV9; J gene: TRBJ2-7; clone size: once
CDR3 DNA: TGTGCCAGCAGCTTGGGGGCAGGGATGGACACTGAAGCTTTCTTT; CDR3 protein: CASSLGAGMDTEAFF; D gene: NA; V gene: TRBV5-4; J gene: TRBJ1-1; clone size: NA
CDR3 DNA: TGTGCCAGCGCCTTTGGGGGTCTCGGGGAGCTGTTTTTT; CDR3 protein: CASAFGGLGELFF; D gene: NA; V gene: TRBV5-6; J gene: TRBJ2-2; clone size: NA
CDR3 DNA: TGCGCCAGCAGCTTGGAGGCAGGGCAGGTGGATACGCAGTATTTT; CDR3 protein: CASSLEAGQVDTQYF; D gene: NA; V gene: TRBV5-1; J gene: TRBJ2-3; clone size: once
CDR3 DNA: TGTGCCAGCAGTTTAATTAATCCCCGGGAAAAACTGTTTTTT; CDR3 protein: CASSLINPREKLFF; D gene: NA; V gene: TRBV28; J gene: TRBJ1-4; clone size: NA
CDR3 DNA: TGCAGCGTTCTTGGGGACCGCTACGAGCAGTACTTC; CDR3 protein: CSVLGDRYEQYF; D gene: NA; V gene: TRBV29-1; J gene: TRBJ2-7; clone size: NA
CDR3 DNA: TGTGCCAGTAGTCATGGTGCGGACACTGGCTATAGCAATCAGCCCCAGCATTTT; CDR3 protein: CASSHGADTGYSNQPQHF; D gene: NA; V gene: TRBV19; J gene: TRBJ1-5; clone size: NA
CDR3 DNA: TGTGCTAGTGGTCCCCGTGGGGGCGGCTACACCTTC; CDR3 protein: CASGPRGGGYTF; D gene: NA; V gene: TRBV12-5; J gene: TRBJ1-2; clone size: NA
CDR3 DNA: TGTGCCAGCAGTCGCAACTTGTTCAGGGATGGCTACACCTTC; CDR3 protein: CASSRNLFRDGYTF; D gene: NA; V gene: TRBV28; J gene: TRBJ1-2; clone size: NA
CDR3 DNA: TGTGCCAGCAGCGCGCAGACAGCTACCTACGAGCAGTACTTC; CDR3 protein: CASSAQTATYEQYF; D gene: NA; V gene: TRBV7-2; J gene: TRBJ2-7; clone size: NA
CDR3 DNA: TGCAGTGCTAGATTGGATACGCAGTATTTT; CDR3 protein: CSARLDTQYF; D gene: NA; V gene: TRBV20-1; J gene: TRBJ2-3; clone size: once